This TCR beta chain was profiled in a study of OX40 agonist ivuxolimab in advanced cancers. The overall study: Each patient was given ivuxolimab into a vein every 2 weeks, at 0.01 to 10 mg/kg. The study's findings and limits: Circulating CD4+ and CD8+ T cells showed clonal expansion by week 6 at 0.1 to 3.0 mg/kg.

V gave up 4 bases and J gave up 5 bases, with 17 bases separating them. Germline V gives CDR1 LGHNA, CDR2 YNFKEQ. The CDR3 consists of 15 residues. A word on this clone: Its antigen is still unknown.

No patient had autoimmune disease or received systemic immunosuppression. Profiled with immunoSEQ multiplex PCR; TCRdb holds only in-frame clones, not every one. The table has tens of thousands of clones, over 75% seen once. The origin of this receptor is an adult with an advanced solid tumor such as melanoma, head and neck, liver or kidney cancer. The sample consisted of CD4+ or CD8+ T cells sorted from blood, taken in a trial of the OX40 agonist ivuxolimab. This chain joins TRBV4-2 and TRBJ2-5, with D tentatively TRBD1 or TRBD2 (5 bases each). The DNA for the CDR3 is TGTGCCAGCAGCCCAAACTGGGGGAACCGGGAGACCCAGTACTTC. Protein sequence: CASSPNWGNRETQYF.